The next 5 T cell receptor beta chains were all read from a single sample in a study of blood T cell repertoires in COVID-19. The assay was immunoSEQ multiplex PCR, and TCRdb's table has in-frame clones only and misses some. The profile covers roughly 150,000 clones, with around 88% appearing a single time and 5% taken by the ten largest. The sequenced sample consisted of peripheral blood. These receptors were obtained from a human donor in a cohort sampled during active COVID-19.

The gene calls are TRBV5-8 and TRBJ1-5; D may be TRBD1 (6 bases). Germline lookup yields CDR1 SGHTS and CDR2 YDEGEE. The CDR3 length is 16 residues. The germline V and J ends were trimmed by 4 bases and 0 bases, with 14 bases remaining between them. This CDR3 is CASSQRGQFSNQPQHF. CDR3 nucleotide sequence: TGTGCCAGCAGCCAACGCGGACAGTTTAGCAATCAGCCCCAGCATTTT.

The J gene is TRBJ2-7, the V gene TRBV19; TRBD2 matches at 7 bases. Trimming at V came to 4 bases and at J to 3 bases, leaving 6 bases not matched to a gene. The CDR3 consists of 14 residues. Germline V gene lookup returns CDR1 LNHDA and CDR2 SQIVND (reference sequence). CDR3 in amino acids: CASSRGPSGYEQYF. DNA for the CDR3: TGTGCCAGTAGTAGAGGTCCTAGCGGCTACGAGCAGTACTTC.

The V gene is TRBV28, the J gene TRBJ1-3; 9 bases align to TRBD1. The CDR3 runs to 17 residues. The ends lost 7 bases at V and 2 bases at J; junction bases unmatched: 12. Germline V gene sequence: CDR1 MDHEN, CDR2 SYDVKM. The CDR3: CASKFTWGQGTGNTIYF. CDR3 nucleotide sequence: TGTGCCAGCAAGTTTACGTGGGGACAGGGAACTGGAAACACCATATATTTT.

The CDR3 is CASSQRPRGREQYF. CDR3 in DNA: TGTGCCAGCAGCCAAAGACCCAGGGGCCGCGAGCAGTACTTC. This chain joins TRBV14 and TRBJ2-7; tentative D call: TRBD1 (6 bases). The germline V gene has CDR1 SGHDN and CDR2 FVKESK. CDR3 length equals 14 residues. V was clipped by 2 bases and J by 6 bases, with 14 bases between them.

The CDR3 nucleotides read TGTGCCAGCAGCTCCCTAGCGGGACAAGAGACCCAGTACTTC. Its translation: CASSSLAGQETQYF. The chain uses TRBV5-6 and TRBJ2-5, with TRBD2 identical over 9 bases. Germline V gene data show CDR1 as SGHDT and CDR2 as YYEEEE. The CDR3 sequence is 14 residues long. V lost 3 bases and J lost 2; bases outside the gene matches: 2.